The present T cell receptor (beta chain) was sequenced within a study of vaccination effects on CD4 cells after COVID-19. Study-wide points: A shortage of convalescent patients and an absence of early post-infection timepoints characterized the study. Healthy vaccinees had only 1 of 255 vaccine-induced clones cross-react with common cold coronaviruses. Clones that were induced by infection or by vaccine showed marked contraction late after vaccination.

Viral peptide pool expansion of antigen-specific CD4+ T cells preceded sequencing in the ViraFEST assay. When around 9 days of culture had elapsed, CD4+ T cells were isolated. None of the vaccinated had previously contracted SARS-CoV-2, and their nucleocapsid antibodies tested negative. Supplemented with around 9.6 IU/ml IL-2 and 10 ug/ml peptides, under 2.5 million PBMC per well were kept in culture. Method: immunoSEQ multiplex PCR; TCRdb's copy keeps in-frame clones and lacks some. The sample carries some 52,000 clones, about four fifths recorded once. As to this clone: The antigen remains undetermined.

This CDR3 spans 13 amino acids. Trimming took 3 bases from V and 8 from J, leaving 13 bases between them. J is TRBJ1-2 and V is TRBV12-3 or TRBV12-4, with D unresolved. Material: CD4+ T cells from PBMCs cultured with HCoV-OC43 spike peptides, obtained before COVID-19 vaccination. Subset: HCoV-OC43 spike overlapping peptide pool stimulation. The clonotype was recovered from a human donor who received a COVID-19 vaccine. In DNA form, the CDR3 reads TGTGCCAGCAGTTTGGGGAGGGCTCTAGGCTACACCTTC. Protein: CASSLGRALGYTF.